The present T cell receptor beta chain was sequenced within a study of spatial heterogeneity in lung cancer. The table lists this clonotype with many counts. Germline is not matched at one junction end, which may reflect a read error. The time point is: blood at routine non-recurrence follow-up after resection. Sequencing covered unsorted whole RNA taken from tumor, nontumor lung or frozen PBMC. TCRdb ran MiXCR on the 5' RACE reads and lists one entry per CDR3 protein. The top ten clones hold 9.4% of a sample with some 35,000 distinct CDR3 sequences, about 7.9% of them seen once. CDR3 length: 16 amino acids. The germline CDR1 and CDR2 sequences are SQVTM and ANQGSEA.

The chain combines TRBV29-1 with TRBJ2-3; TRBD2 matches 9 bases. Sample: PBMCs, taken at follow-up. This clonotype originated in a male donor with early-stage non-small cell lung cancer. The CDR3 region is CSVEAGGLQSTDTQYF. The CDR3 DNA follows: TGCAGCGTCGAAGCGGGGGGCCTACAAAGCACAGATACGCAGTATTTT.